This T cell receptor (beta chain) was sequenced during a study of blood T cell repertoires in COVID-19. Looking at the study overall: Samples of COVID-19 (acute and convalescent) were obtained from the United States, Italy and Spain. PBMCs, B-cell-depleted T cells, or T cells were the source of the cDNA or gDNA that made up the material.

In germline, CDR1 is GTSNPN, CDR2 SVGIG (reference sequence). Trimming pared 4 bases from V and 2 bases from J, leaving 8 bases between. The CDR3 consists of 12 residues. In the source study's methods: Estimation of nucleated cell counts relied on the amplification of reference gene primers. Sequenced by immunoSEQ multiplex PCR; TCRdb stores in-frame clones only, minus some. V and J calls and clone size are given by that table; D and trimming were obtained from the DNA. Of around 150,000 clones in the sample, 87% were seen once. The sequenced material came from peripheral blood. The rearrangement joins TRBV30 to TRBJ1-2; tentative D call: TRBD1 (5 bases). The TCR comes from a man aged 45 to 65 with active COVID-19. The CDR3, as DNA: TGTGCCTGGATGGGGGGAAACTATGGCTACACCTTC. Translation gives CAWMGGNYGYTF. The full variable domain, rest sourced from reference TRBV30 and TRBJ1-2, is SQTIHQWPATLVQPVGSPLSLECTVEGTSNPNLYWYRQAAGRGLQLLFYSVGIGQISSEVPQNLSASRPQDRQFILSSKKLLLSDSGFYLCAWMGGNYGYTFGSGTRLTVV.